Included here is one T cell receptor (beta chain) sequence, with context. Its antigen remains unidentified. Trimming cost V 5 bases and J 7 bases; bases outside gene matches: 19. From germline, CDR1 is DFQATT and CDR2 SNEGSKA (reference sequence). The CDR3 sequence is 18 residues long. The data stem from a study of identical twins. General study results and limits: Conclusions leaned on cross-sectional statistical analysis and did not track the same donors over time. Alpha sequences out of frame and shared by twins had excess low generation probability. Reduced insertions were recorded for abundant cord blood beta clonotypes, with no such pattern in memory repertoires.

Using its own MiXCR run on the 5' RACE reads, TCRdb lists one record per CDR3 protein. Of 1.5 million or so distinct CDR3 sequences listed, less than 40% were seen once; the top ten hold approximately 0.29%. The sequenced sample consisted of cord blood. This rearrangement joins TRBV20-1 to TRBJ2-1; 11 bases line up with TRBD2. This TCR came from a newborn girl in good health. The CDR3 nucleotides are TGCAGTGCTTCGCCCTTCAAGGGACTAGCGGTCTTGGGGAATGAGCAGTTCTTC. It encodes CSASPFKGLAVLGNEQFF.